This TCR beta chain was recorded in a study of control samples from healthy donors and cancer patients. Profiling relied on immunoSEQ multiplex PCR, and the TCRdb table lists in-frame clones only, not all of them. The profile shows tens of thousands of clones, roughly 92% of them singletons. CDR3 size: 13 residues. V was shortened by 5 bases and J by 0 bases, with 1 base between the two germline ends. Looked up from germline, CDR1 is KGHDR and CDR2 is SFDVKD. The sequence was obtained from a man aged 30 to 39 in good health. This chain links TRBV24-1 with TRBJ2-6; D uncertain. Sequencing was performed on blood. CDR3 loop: CATSVSGANVLTF. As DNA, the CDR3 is TGTGCCACCAGTGTCTCTGGGGCCAACGTCCTGACTTTC.